The 6 T cell receptor beta chains below come from one sample, sequenced in a study of cytomegalovirus exposure and HLA in healthy donors. Assay: immunoSEQ multiplex PCR; the TCRdb copy retains only in-frame clones and omits some. The sample lists hundreds of thousands of clones, roughly 87% occurring once. Sequencing was carried out using PBMCs. The receptors here all came from a young woman in good health and CMV-seropositive.

This clone showed up just once. This chain links TRBV9 with TRBJ2-6, with D maybe TRBD1 (6 bases). The CDR3 has 19 residues. V gave up 0 bases and J gave up 0 bases, with 16 bases separating them. Germline values: CDR1 SGDLS, CDR2 YYNGEE. The CDR3 reads CASSVDWTEDYSGANVLTF. CDR3 DNA sequence: TGTGCCAGCAGCGTAGACTGGACAGAAGATTACTCTGGGGCCAACGTCCTGACTTTC.

The chain links TRBV27 to TRBJ1-4; D gene uncertain. The length of the CDR3 is 15 residues. The germline V and J ends were trimmed by 0 bases and 3 bases, with 8 bases remaining between them. Germline CDR1 is MNHEY and CDR2 is SMNVEV (reference sequence). The chain's CDR3 is CASSLSGGSNEKLFF. DNA of the CDR3: TGTGCCAGCAGTTTATCTGGAGGATCTAATGAAAAACTGTTTTTT.

This rearrangement joins TRBV20-1 to TRBJ2-7; tentatively, D is TRBD2 (5 bases). Germline CDR1 DFQATT, CDR2 SNEGSKA (reference sequence). The CDR3 loop spans 10 amino acids. The V gene lost 5 bases and the J gene lost 6 bases, with 8 bases spanning the gap. The CDR3 bases are TGCAGTGCTGCTGCGGGCGAGCAGTACTTC. Protein sequence: CSAAAGEQYF.

The V call is TRBV7-8, the J call TRBJ1-5; D might be TRBD1 (5 bases). The ends were cut back, 1 base at V and 4 bases at J, with 14 bases in the middle. CDR1 is SGHVS and CDR2 is FQNEAQ in the germline V gene. This CDR3 is 16 amino acids long. In nucleotides, the CDR3 is TGTGCCAGCAGCTTAGTCCCCCCGGCAGGGAATCAGCCCCAGCATTTT. Amino acid sequence: CASSLVPPAGNQPQHF.

The chain links TRBV23-1 to TRBJ1-2; 9 nucleotides agree with TRBD1. TRBV23-1 is an open reading frame, and its role is uncertain. J was trimmed by 8 bases and V by 7 bases; bases with no gene match: 8. This CDR3 spans 13 amino acids. This chain's CDR3 is CASKGDRVCGYTF. The CDR3 nucleotides read TGCGCCAGCAAAGGGGACAGGGTGTGCGGCTACACCTTC.

This chain links TRBV18 with TRBJ1-1; no definite D call. The CDR3 covers 14 residues. Germline V gene lookup returns CDR1 KGHSH and CDR2 LQKENI. V was cut by 3 bases and J by 0 bases, with 8 bases left in between. CDR3 sequence reads: CASSPAGVNTEAFF. The DNA for the CDR3 is TGTGCCAGCTCACCGGCGGGAGTGAACACTGAAGCTTTCTTT.